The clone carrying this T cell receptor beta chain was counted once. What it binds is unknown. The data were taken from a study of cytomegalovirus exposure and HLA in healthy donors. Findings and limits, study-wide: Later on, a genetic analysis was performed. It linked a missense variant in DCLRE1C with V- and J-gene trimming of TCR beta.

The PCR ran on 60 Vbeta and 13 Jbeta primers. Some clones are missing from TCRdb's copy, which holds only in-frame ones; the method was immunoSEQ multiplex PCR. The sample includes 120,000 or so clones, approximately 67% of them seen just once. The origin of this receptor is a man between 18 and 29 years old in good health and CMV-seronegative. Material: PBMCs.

This CDR3 is CASSLVQGGEQYF. The CDR3 region has the DNA TGCGCCAGCAGCTTGGTCCAGGGTGGGGAGCAGTACTTC. V is TRBV5-1 and J is TRBJ2-7, with TRBD1 as a possible D gene (5 bases). The CDR3 totals 13 residues. Germline V gene lookup returns CDR1 SGHRS and CDR2 YFSETQ. The germline V and J ends were trimmed by 0 bases and 7 bases, with 11 bases remaining between them. Full variable domain (missing parts from reference TRBV5-1 and TRBJ2-7): KAGVTQTPRYLIKTRGQQVTLSCSPISGHRSVSWYQQTPGQGLQFLFEYFSETQRNKGNFPGRFSGRQFSNSRSEMNVSTLELGDSALYLCASSLVQGGEQYFGPGTRLTVT.